Sequencing of this T cell receptor beta chain was carried out in a study of type 1 regulatory T cells. Study overall: This in vitro CD4 product, T-allo10, is enriched for Tr1 cells and alloantigen-specific. Study-level findings and limits: Tr1 cells had a more restricted TCR repertoire than non-Tr1 cells.

From the reads, TCRdb called clonotypes with MiXCR, one entry per CDR3 protein. The sample gives about 69,000 distinct CDR3 sequences, under 25% of which show up once; roughly 8.3% is in the top ten. The CDR3 totals 15 residues. Germline V gene data show CDR1 as SGHTA and CDR2 as FQGNSA. V dropped 5 bases and J dropped 2; count of bases not matched to a gene: 7. This clonotype has just a few counts. Its cognate antigen is unknown. V gene TRBV7-2 combines with J gene TRBJ2-5; 8 bases are shared with TRBD2. Sequenced sample: cultured type 1 regulatory T (Tr1) cells, either the whole culture or a sorted fraction (not recorded which). The TCR sequence derives from a human donor in good health. CDR3 loop: CASSPRGGQQETQYF. CDR3 sequence (DNA): TGTGCCAGCAGCCCACGGGGGGGGCAACAAGAGACCCAGTACTTC.